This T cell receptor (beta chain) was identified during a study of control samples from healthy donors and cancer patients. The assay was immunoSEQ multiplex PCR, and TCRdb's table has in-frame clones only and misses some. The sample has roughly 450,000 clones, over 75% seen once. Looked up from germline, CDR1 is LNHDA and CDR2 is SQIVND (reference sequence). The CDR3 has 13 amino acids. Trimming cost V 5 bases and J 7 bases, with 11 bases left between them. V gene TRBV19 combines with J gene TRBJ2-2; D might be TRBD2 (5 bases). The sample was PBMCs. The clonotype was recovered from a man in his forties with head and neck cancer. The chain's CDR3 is CASSAAGVGELFF. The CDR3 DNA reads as TGTGCCAGTAGTGCGGCCGGGGTCGGGGAGCTGTTTTTT.